These 6 T cell receptor beta chains share one sample of origin, sequenced in a study of T cells in Graves' hyperthyroidism and ophthalmopathy. RNA transcripts were the template for amplifying TCR beta CDR3 regions. HTBI primers drove first-round RT-PCR of the TCR CDR3. MiXCR, applied by TCRdb to the multiplex PCR reads, yields one record per CDR3 protein. The sample consists of about 340,000 distinct CDR3 sequences, 21% of them appearing once. Sequencing was carried out using blood. The receptors derive from a woman aged 45-65 years with Graves' hyperthyroidism.

In its sample, this clonotype was seen a few times. The chain is built from TRBV19 and TRBJ1-2; no clear D gene. The CDR3 is 16 residues long. Trimming took 5 bases from V and 4 from J, leaving 20 bases between them. Germline V lookup: CDR1 LNHDA, CDR2 SQIVND (reference sequence). CDR3 residues: CASSSVSGAAAYGYTF. CDR3 DNA: TGTGCCAGTAGTTCCGTCTCAGGCGCGGCGGCCTATGGCTACACCTTC.

In this sample, this clonotype turned up many times. Germline and junction disagree at one end, which may indicate a read error. This chain joins TRBV29-1 and TRBJ1-2, with a tentative D call TRBD1 (5 bases). The CDR3 runs to 14 residues. Looked up from germline, CDR1 is SQVTM and CDR2 is ANQGSEA. The CDR3 bases are TGCAGCCTTGACCCCGGGGCGAGTAACTATGGCTACACCTTC. It encodes CSLDPGASNYGYTF. Combining the CDR3 with reference TRBV29-1 and TRBJ1-2 gives the whole variable domain SAVISQKPSRDICQRGTSLTIQCQVDSQVTMMFWYRQQPGQSLTLIATANQGSEATYESGFVIDKFPISRPNLTFSTLTVSNMSPEDSSIYLCSLDPGASNYGYTFGSGTRLTVV.

V and J are TRBV15 and TRBJ1-5, with D possibly matching TRBD1 (5 bases). V dropped 1 base and J dropped 0 bases, with 13 bases sitting between them. CDR1 is LNHNV and CDR2 is YYDKDF in the germline V gene (reference sequence). This CDR3 has 17 amino acids. CDR3 amino acids: CATSRGVEGLSNQPQHF. The CDR3 nucleotides read TGTGCCACCAGCAGAGGGGTCGAGGGGCTTAGCAATCAGCCCCAGCATTTT.

The chain joins TRBV30 to TRBJ2-6; D might be TRBD1 or TRBD2, each matching 5 bases. The ends were cut back, 0 bases at V and 12 bases at J, with 12 bases in the middle. Germline CDR1 is GTSNPN and CDR2 is SVGIG (reference sequence). This CDR3 has 13 residues. The CDR3 DNA reads TGTGCCTGGAGTGTCGGGACGGCCGGCGTCCTGACTTTC. Protein sequence: CAWSVGTAGVLTF.

This chain joins TRBV6-2 or TRBV6-3 and TRBJ1-4; TRBD1 might be the D (6 bases). Germline assignment: CDR1 MNHEY and CDR2 SVGEGT. V lost 2 bases and J 4 bases, leaving 8 bases between the germline ends. The CDR3 is 14 residues long. The CDR3 DNA reads as TGTGCCAGCAGTTACAGGGGGGGTAATGAAAAACTGTTTTTT. As protein: CASSYRGGNEKLFF.

This rearrangement joins TRBV19 to TRBJ2-1; D is ambiguous. In germline, CDR1 is LNHDA, CDR2 SQIVND (reference sequence). The V gene lost 1 base and the J gene lost 8 bases, with 6 bases spanning the gap. This CDR3 has 12 residues. CDR3 region: CASSIVRDEQFF. The CDR3 nucleotides read TGTGCCAGTAGTATAGTACGCGATGAGCAGTTCTTC. The variable domain in full, completed from reference TRBV19 and TRBJ2-1, reads DGGITQSPKYLFRKEGQNVTLSCEQNLNHDAMYWYRQDPGQGLRLIYYSQIVNDFQKGDIAEGYSVSREKKESFPLTVTSAQKNPTAFYLCASSIVRDEQFFGPGTRLTVL.